A selection of T cell receptor beta chains follows, all from one sample in a study of blood T cell repertoires in COVID-19. The assay was immunoSEQ multiplex PCR, and TCRdb's table has in-frame clones only and misses some. The table shows a few hundred thousand clones, with about 88% occurring only once. Sequencing input: peripheral blood. The receptors come from a man in his fifties with COVID-19, enrolled during active disease. CDR3s include the opening cysteine and the closing phenylalanine or tryptophan. A D gene is named only where the DNA matches it firmly. Expanded clones get a size class; other rows say once, few or many, or leave the size out.

TRBJ2-2	TRBV3-1/TRBV3-2	.	TRBD1	TGTGCCAGCAGCCAAGGGACAGGGAACACCGGGGAGCTGTTTTTT	CASSQGTGNTGELFF
TRBJ1-1	TRBV7-2	.	.	TGTGCCAGCAGCCCCGGGTCCTGGGACACTGAAGCTTTCTTT	CASSPGSWDTEAFF
TRBJ1-1	TRBV7-3	.	.	TGTGCCAGCAGCTTGTCAGTTAACACTGAAGCTTTCTTT	CASSLSVNTEAFF
TRBJ2-3	TRBV24-1	.	.	TGTGCCACCAGTGACGGCCGAGGCACGTCCGGCACAGATACGCAGTATTTT	CATSDGRGTSGTDTQYF
TRBJ1-5	TRBV7-9	once	TRBD1	TGTGCCAGCAGCTTATTTAGCGGGACAGGGTACGTGCAGCCCCAGCATTTT	CASSLFSGTGYVQPQHF
TRBJ2-3	TRBV19	.	TRBD2	TGTGCCAGTAGTGCCCCGGGACTAGCGGTAACAGATACGCAGTATTTT	CASSAPGLAVTDTQYF
TRBJ1-5	TRBV12-3/TRBV12-4	.	.	TGTGCCAGCAGTTTAGGCGAGGATCAGCCCCAGCATTTT	CASSLGEDQPQHF
TRBJ1-2	TRBV28	once	.	TGTGCCAGCAGTCCGCCATGGGCCAAAAACTATGGCTACACCTTC	CASSPPWAKNYGYTF
TRBJ2-2	TRBV6-1	.	.	TGTGCCAGCAGTGAACGGCCGGGTTGGGCCGGGGAGCTGTTTTTT	CASSERPGWAGELFF
TRBJ2-5	TRBV5-4	.	TRBD2	TGTGCCAGCAGCTCACTAGCGGGGGGGCTGGAGACCCAGTACTTC	CASSSLAGGLETQYF
TRBJ2-1	TRBV4-2	once	TRBD2	TGTGCCAGCAGCCAAGAGAGAGCGGGGGGAAGGAGTGAGCAGTTCTTC	CASSQERAGGRSEQFF
TRBJ1-2	TRBV4-1	.	TRBD1	TGCGCCAGCAGCCAACCAGGACAGGGGGCTTTTGGCTACACCTTC	CASSQPGQGAFGYTF
TRBJ2-2	TRBV11-2	.	.	TGTGCCAGCAGCTTAGGGTTGGGTCCTGGTTCACGGGACACCGGGGAGCTGTTTTTT	CASSLGLGPGSRDTGELFF
TRBJ1-5	TRBV6-1	.	.	TGTGCCAGCAGTGAAGTTGGGCAGTATAATCAGCCCCAGCATTTT	CASSEVGQYNQPQHF
TRBJ2-1	TRBV12-5	.	.	TGTGCTAGTGGTTTCTCTCTGGCCAGGGTGGGGTCTGAGCAGTTCTTC	CASGFSLARVGSEQFF
TRBJ2-2	TRBV3-1/TRBV3-2	.	.	TGTGCCAGCAGCCAAGATTACGGGGGGAACACCGGGGAGCTGTTTTTT	CASSQDYGGNTGELFF
TRBJ1-6	TRBV15	.	.	TGTGTCACCAGCCCGGGCCCGGGATCACCCCTCCACTTT	CVTSPGPGSPLHF
TRBJ1-1	TRBV11-1	.	.	TGTGCCAGCAGCTTAGGGGCACAAATGAACACTGAAGCTTTCTTT	CASSLGAQMNTEAFF
TRBJ1-3	TRBV6-5	.	.	TGTGCCAGCTCCAGGGTCTTTTCTGGAAACACCATATATTTT	CASSRVFSGNTIYF
TRBJ2-5	TRBV7-6	.	.	TGTGCCAGCAGCTTAGTCCGTCAAGAGACCCAGTACTTC	CASSLVRQETQYF
TRBJ1-1	TRBV5-4	few	TRBD1	TGTGCCAGCAGCCAGGGGGGAAGCACTGAAGCTTTCTTT	CASSQGGSTEAFF
TRBJ2-1	TRBV29-1	.	.	TGCAGCGTTGAAGGACTAGTACGTAATGAGCAGTTCTTC	CSVEGLVRNEQFF
TRBJ2-2	TRBV10-1	.	TRBD2	TGCGCCAGCAGTGAGAGCGCCAGCGGGAGTTACACCGGGGAGCTGTTTTTT	CASSESASGSYTGELFF
TRBJ1-1	TRBV4-2	.	.	TGTGCCAGCAGCCAAGACGGGGTAGGGACTGAAGCTTTCTTT	CASSQDGVGTEAFF
TRBJ1-2	TRBV29-1	.	TRBD1	TGCAGCGTAGCTCCCGGGACAGCTACTAACTATGGCTACACCTTC	CSVAPGTATNYGYTF
TRBJ1-3	TRBV4-1	few	.	TGCGCCAGCAGCCAAGCCCTATTCTCTGGAAACACCATATATTTT	CASSQALFSGNTIYF
TRBJ1-5	TRBV6-5	.	.	TGTGCCAGCTCCGTCGGGGTAGGCAATCAGCCCCAGCATTTT	CASSVGVGNQPQHF
TRBJ2-7	TRBV15	.	TRBD1	TGTGCCACCAGCAGAGCAGGGGGCCAGACCTACGAGCAGTACTTC	CATSRAGGQTYEQYF
TRBJ1-2	TRBV30	.	.	TGTGCCTGGAGGAGAGAGAGTAACTATGGCTACACCTTC	CAWRRESNYGYTF
TRBJ1-4	TRBV6-5	.	.	TGTGCCAGCAGTTCCTTGGCGGGACTATCGGGTGAAAAACTGTTTTTT	CASSSLAGLSGEKLFF
TRBJ1-1	TRBV18	.	.	TGTGCCAGCTCACCGAGGGCTATGAACACTGAAGCTTTCTTT	CASSPRAMNTEAFF
TRBJ1-5	TRBV11-1	.	.	TGTGCCAGCAGTACAGGGCCCTATCAGCCCCAGCATTTT	CASSTGPYQPQHF
TRBJ2-5	TRBV6-1	.	.	TGTGCCAGCAGTGAACTTACAGGGATACAAGAGACCCAGTACTTC	CASSELTGIQETQYF
TRBJ2-7	TRBV28	.	TRBD2	TGTGCCAGCAGTTTTAGCGGGGGGAGCTCCTACGAGCAGTACTTC	CASSFSGGSSYEQYF
TRBJ1-3	TRBV4-2	few	TRBD1	TGTGCCAGCAGCCAAGACCCCCCCGACAGGGGATCAAACACCATATATTTT	CASSQDPPDRGSNTIYF
TRBJ1-2	TRBV6-5	.	TRBD1	TGTGCCAGCAGTCTCCTCAGGGGGTCTTATGGCTACACCTTC	CASSLLRGSYGYTF
TRBJ2-5	TRBV3-1/TRBV3-2	.	TRBD1	TGTGCCAGCAGCCCACCACAGGGGATCCAAGAGACCCAGTACTTC	CASSPPQGIQETQYF
TRBJ1-2	TRBV30	.	.	TGTGCCTGGAGTTATCCTCCTCCTAACTATGGCTACACCTTC	CAWSYPPPNYGYTF
TRBJ2-5	TRBV5-1	.	TRBD1	TGCGCCAGCAGCCCGGGGACAGCCCAGGGGTACCAAGAGACCCAGTACTTC	CASSPGTAQGYQETQYF
TRBJ1-5	TRBV5-1	.	TRBD1	TGCGCCAGCAGCTGGGGGGACAGGGATTACAATCAGCCCCAGCATTTT	CASSWGDRDYNQPQHF
TRBJ1-2	TRBV6-5	.	.	TGTGCCAGCAGTACGGTGGGGGCCCTTGGCTACACCTTC	CASSTVGALGYTF
TRBJ2-3	TRBV7-8	.	TRBD1	TGTGCCAGCAGAAACGACCGGGACAGAACCACAGATACGCAGTATTTT	CASRNDRDRTTDTQYF
TRBJ2-3	TRBV6-5	.	.	TGTGCCAGCAGTTTCCGACAGGTCACAGATACGCAGTATTTT	CASSFRQVTDTQYF
TRBJ2-5	TRBV6-5	.	.	TGTGCCAGCAGCTCTAGACGGGGGTTCCAAGAGACCCAGTACTTC	CASSSRRGFQETQYF
TRBJ2-1	TRBV24-1	.	TRBD1	TGTGCCACCAGTGCCGTCACCCCGGGACAGGTTTACAATGAGCAGTTCTTC	CATSAVTPGQVYNEQFF
TRBJ2-1	TRBV6-2/TRBV6-3	.	TRBD2	TGTGCCAGCAGTTACCCCGGGACTAGCGGGAGGGCCAGGGAGCAGTTCTTC	CASSYPGTSGRAREQFF
TRBJ2-1	TRBV29-1	.	TRBD2	TGCAGCGCTGGTGAACGGGGACAGGGTTCTAGCGGGAGGGCCCTTGAGCAGTTCTTC	CSAGERGQGSSGRALEQFF
TRBJ2-3	TRBV30	.	TRBD2	TGTGCCTGGAGCTTGGCTAGCGGGAGGGCTCAGTATTTT	CAWSLASGRAQYF
TRBJ1-2	TRBV28	.	.	TGTGCCAGCAGCCCGGACGGAGGGAACTATGGCTACACCTTC	CASSPDGGNYGYTF
TRBJ2-3	TRBV27	.	TRBD2	TGTGCCAGCAGTCCCGGACTAGCGGGGGGAGGCACAGATACGCAGTATTTT	CASSPGLAGGGTDTQYF
TRBJ2-7	TRBV6-1	few	.	TGTGCCAGCAGTGAAGGGTATCGGGGGGCAATATCCTACGAGCAGTACTTC	CASSEGYRGAISYEQYF
TRBJ2-1	TRBV19	.	.	TGTGCCAGTAGTATTAGGCTAGCCCGTGGGGGGACTTACAATGAGCAGTTCTTC	CASSIRLARGGTYNEQFF
TRBJ1-5	TRBV7-8	.	.	TGTGCCAGCAGCTTAGGAGGGAACAATCAGCCCCAGCATTTT	CASSLGGNNQPQHF
TRBJ2-1	TRBV7-9	.	TRBD2	TGTGCCAGCAGCTTAGCCCTAGCGGGGGGGCACAATGAGCAGTTCTTC	CASSLALAGGHNEQFF
TRBJ2-7	TRBV6-5	.	TRBD1	TGTGCCAGCAGTTACGGGGGACAGGGCTACGAGCAGTACTTC	CASSYGGQGYEQYF
TRBJ2-7	TRBV15	.	TRBD2	TGTGCCACCAGCAGAGACTCTATGTGGGCGGGAGAAGATTACGAGCAGTACTTC	CATSRDSMWAGEDYEQYF
TRBJ2-3	TRBV19	.	TRBD2	TGTGCCAGTAGTCCCCGACTAGCGAGATTCACAGATACGCAGTATTTT	CASSPRLARFTDTQYF